These 30 T cell receptor beta chains were all obtained from the same sample, sequenced in a study of breast tumors, draining lymph nodes, adjacent tissues. The lymph nodes were axillary draining lymph nodes from breast cancer patients. In TCRdb, the multiplex PCR reads were re-called with MiXCR into one record per CDR3 protein. The sample lists about 270,000 distinct CDR3 sequences; about 33% were seen once. Sequencing input: axillary lymph node tissue. The receptors were gathered from a female donor with breast cancer. Some clones in this sample may be carry-over from other donors' samples.

This rearrangement joins TRBV5-1 to TRBJ1-1, with 7 bases identical to TRBD1. Germline loops: CDR1 SGHRS, CDR2 YFSETQ. The length of the CDR3 is 14 residues. The trim removed 4 bases at V and 4 bases at J, leaving 7 bases unmatched. CDR3 coding DNA: TGCGCCAGCAGCCAAACAGGGGAGGCCACTGAAGCTTTCTTT. This gives the protein CASSQTGEATEAFF.

This clonotype was picked up many times. V usage is TRBV7-3 and J usage is TRBJ2-5; 8 nucleotides align to TRBD2. The CDR3 runs to 15 residues. V shed 5 bases and J 5 bases; nucleotides not matched to a gene: 10. The germline V gene has CDR1 SGHTA and CDR2 FQGTGA. The CDR3 DNA follows: TGTGCCAGCAGCCGAGAAGCGGGAGAATTGGAGACCCAGTACTTC. The encoded protein is CASSREAGELETQYF.

This clonotype was recorded at least ten times. The rearrangement uses TRBV12-3 or TRBV12-4 and TRBJ2-7; TRBD2 matches at 10 bases. This CDR3 spans 15 amino acids. J was trimmed by 0 bases and V by 4 bases; bases with no gene match: 3. As DNA, the CDR3 is TGTGCCAGCAGTTCTAGCGGGGGAAGCTCCTACGAGCAGTACTTC. This codes for CASSSSGGSSYEQYF.

This clonotype was seen at least ten times. J is TRBJ2-1 and V is TRBV24-1; D may correspond to TRBD1 or TRBD2 (5 bases each). From germline, CDR1 is KGHDR and CDR2 SFDVKD. V lost 5 bases and J 8 bases, leaving 18 bases between the germline ends. The CDR3 runs 15 residues. The CDR3 loop reads CATSAGLAGSYEQFF. The CDR3 DNA reads as TGTGCCACCAGTGCGGGGCTAGCAGGGTCTTATGAGCAGTTCTTC.

The sample holds many counts of this clonotype. CDR3 residues: CASSSEPSGPQETQYF. The CDR3 DNA is TGTGCCAGCAGCTCCGAGCCTAGCGGACCTCAAGAGACCCAGTACTTC. J is TRBJ2-5 and V is TRBV5-8; 7 bases fit TRBD2. The trim removed 3 bases at V and 2 bases at J, leaving 10 bases unmatched. Germline V gives CDR1 SGHTS, CDR2 YDEGEE. CDR3 length equals 16 residues.

This clonotype was counted at least ten times. The V and J genes are TRBV19 and TRBJ1-2, with unresolved D. With 0 bases removed from V and 5 bases from J, the gap between germline ends came to 4 bases. CDR3 length equals 12 residues. Looked up from germline, CDR1 is LNHDA and CDR2 is SQIVND (reference sequence). DNA for the CDR3: TGTGCCAGTAGTATAGAAGGATATGGCTACACCTTC. It codes for CASSIEGYGYTF.

About this clonotype: This may stem from a read error, because a much larger clone lies one nucleotide away. This chain links TRBV11-3 with TRBJ1-3, with D hard to call. Germline V CDR1 and CDR2: SGHNT, YENEEA. The CDR3 runs 15 residues. CDR3 DNA sequence: TGTGCCAGCAGCAGAGGACGGACCTCTGGAAACGCCATATATTTT. Amino acids: CASSRGRTSGNAIYF. Using reference TRBV11-3 and TRBJ1-3 for the parts outside the CDR3, the full variable domain is EAGVVQSPRYKIIEKKQPVAFWCNPISGHNTLYWYLQNLGQGPELLIRYENEEAVDDSQLPKDRFSAERLKGVDSTLKIQPAELGDSAVYLCASSRGRTSGNAIYFGEGSWLTVV.

The rearrangement joins TRBV12-3 or TRBV12-4 to TRBJ1-1; TRBD1 might be the D (6 bases). The V end was cut by 8 bases, the J end by 0 bases, with 10 bases between. This CDR3 is built from 13 residues. In DNA, the CDR3 is TGTGCCAGCCGGACAGAAATGAACACTGAAGCTTTCTTT. Translating gives CASRTEMNTEAFF.

About this clonotype itself: With a much larger clone just one base away, this may be a read error. Here the CDR3 reads CASSHRSRTTENEQYF. The CDR3, as DNA: TGTGCCAGCAGTCACCGTTCCCGGACTACGGAAAACGAGCAGTACTTC. V and J are TRBV6-5 and TRBJ2-7; tentative D call: TRBD2 (6 bases). From germline, CDR1 is MNHEY and CDR2 SVGAGI. The germline V and J ends were trimmed by 5 bases and 5 bases, with 22 bases remaining between them. The CDR3 consists of 16 residues.

V gene TRBV6-2 or TRBV6-3 combines with J gene TRBJ2-3; 10 bases are a match to TRBD2. Germline CDR1 is MNHEY and CDR2 is SVGEGT. V lost 6 bases, J lost 3 bases, and 3 bases stayed unmatched. The CDR3 extends over 14 amino acids. The CDR3 region has the DNA TGTGCCAGCAGGATAGCGGGAGGAACAGATACGCAGTATTTT. Translating gives CASRIAGGTDTQYF.

This clonotype was counted many times. J is TRBJ2-1 and V is TRBV20-1, with D hard to call. The V end lost 1 base, the J end lost 6 bases, and 16 bases lay between the germline ends. CDR3 length: 15 amino acids. Looked up from germline, CDR1 is DFQATT and CDR2 is SNEGSKA (reference sequence). CDR3 region: CSARGRLENPNEQFF. The CDR3 nucleotides read TGCAGTGCTAGAGGCCGTCTAGAGAATCCCAATGAGCAGTTCTTC.

This clonotype was counted a single time. A much larger clone lies a single base off, so this may be a read error. The chain recombines TRBV12-3 or TRBV12-4 with TRBJ1-2, with D unresolved. The CDR3 spans 13 residues. V was pared by 3 bases and J by 6 bases, with 11 bases between. CDR3 nucleotides: TGTGCCAGCAGTTTTTGGAGCGACCATGGCTACACCTTC. Translated, it gives CASSFWSDHGYTF.

Points on this clonotype: Given a much more abundant clone one base away, this may be a read error. The J gene is TRBJ2-2, the V gene TRBV4-2; D may be TRBD2 (6 bases). The ends were cut back, 4 bases at V and 5 bases at J, with 20 bases in the middle. This CDR3 spans 17 amino acids. Germline V gives CDR1 LGHNA, CDR2 YNFKEQ. The CDR3 region is CASSRVPLGTVTGELFF. CDR3 in DNA: TGTGCCAGCAGCCGAGTCCCCCTTGGGACTGTTACCGGGGAGCTGTTTTTT.

The sample holds many counts of this clonotype. The J gene is TRBJ2-5, the V gene TRBV20-1, with 8 bases that match TRBD1. Germline CDR1 and CDR2: DFQATT and SNEGSKA (reference sequence). This CDR3 comprises 14 residues. The junction had 10 bases not matched to a gene; V was cut back by 5 bases and J by 5 bases. The CDR3 region is CSAGGQGAWETQYF. The CDR3 DNA sequence: TGCAGTGCTGGGGGGCAGGGGGCATGGGAGACCCAGTACTTC.

Ten or more counts support this clonotype. V gene TRBV12-3 or TRBV12-4 combines with J gene TRBJ2-3, with D uncertain. The CDR3 has 15 residues. Deletions cut 2 bases from V and 0 bases from J, with 9 bases between. CDR3 bases: TGTGCCAGCAGTTTATCGAGGCCCAGCACAGATACGCAGTATTTT. Encoded protein: CASSLSRPSTDTQYF.

Many counts were recorded for this clonotype. The rearrangement joins TRBV6-4 to TRBJ2-3, with 8 bases identical to TRBD1. CDR3 length equals 15 residues. Per the germline V gene, CDR1 is MRHNA and CDR2 is SNTAGT. J lost 0 bases, V lost 10 bases, and 9 bases had no gene match. The CDR3 DNA sequence: TGTGCCACCTCCCTCCGGGACAGGAGCACAGATACGCAGTATTTT. This gives the protein CATSLRDRSTDTQYF.

In its sample, this clonotype was seen a few times. A read error may explain this, as a much larger clone is one base away. The rearrangement uses TRBV15 and TRBJ2-1, with TRBD2 matching 7 bases. The CDR3 length is 15 residues. Germline V gene data show CDR1 as LNHNV and CDR2 as YYDKDF (reference sequence). The CDR3, as DNA: TGTGCCACCAGCGGAGATAAGCTAGCGGTTCTTGAGCAGTTCTTC. Translating it yields CATSGDKLAVLEQFF.

This clonotype was observed at least ten times. The chain employs TRBV10-3 and TRBJ2-2; D gene unclear. V shed 9 bases and J shed 3 bases, with 14 bases lying between them. Germline CDR1 and CDR2: ENHRY and SYGVKD. The CDR3 runs to 14 residues. CDR3 bases: TGTGCCATTCGGGCCGGGTATGACACCGGGGAGCTGTTTTTT. Translation gives CAIRAGYDTGELFF.

This clonotype has only one observation. This sequence joins TRBV20-1 and TRBJ1-4; no reliable D call. V gave up 0 bases and J gave up 6 bases, with 17 bases separating them. CDR3 length: 16 amino acids. The germline gives CDR1 DFQATT, CDR2 SNEGSKA (reference sequence). CDR3 region: CSARDRGSGRYEKLFF. The CDR3 nucleotides read TGCAGTGCTAGAGATCGCGGTAGCGGGAGGTATGAAAAACTGTTTTTT.

The chain carries TRBV27 and TRBJ1-3; possibly TRBD1 for D (5 bases). CDR1 is MNHEY, CDR2 SMNVEV, per germline (reference sequence). The V gene lost 10 bases and the J gene lost 3 bases, with 13 bases spanning the gap. The CDR3 is 13 amino acids. The CDR3 coding sequence is TGTGCCACCAAGGGACCGTATGGAAACACCATATATTTT. Its translation is CATKGPYGNTIYF.

In this sample, this clonotype turned up many times. This chain joins TRBV20-1 and TRBJ1-5; no definite D call. The CDR3 consists of 12 residues. Germline V CDR1 and CDR2: DFQATT, SNEGSKA (reference sequence). V lost 3 bases and J lost 1, with 4 bases in between. The CDR3: CSASGSNQPQHF. The CDR3, as DNA: TGCAGTGCTAGCGGAAGCAATCAGCCCCAGCATTTT.

This clonotype was seen ten or more times. The V and J genes are TRBV11-2 and TRBJ2-7; TRBD2 might be the D (6 bases). The CDR3 is 15 amino acids. Trimming shortened V by 1 base and J by 3 bases, and 13 bases separated the two germline ends. Germline assignment: CDR1 SGHAT and CDR2 FQNNGV. Here the CDR3 DNA reads TGTGCCAGCAGCTTAGTTGGGAGGAGTTACTACGAGCAGTACTTC. This codes for CASSLVGRSYYEQYF.

This clonotype came up many times. This chain joins TRBV24-1 and TRBJ1-3, with D perhaps TRBD1 (6 bases). This CDR3 region has 16 residues. V dropped 3 bases and J dropped 2 bases, with 13 bases sitting between them. CDR1 and CDR2 from the germline V gene are KGHDR and SFDVKD. The CDR3 DNA is TGTGCCACCAGTGATGGACCGGGACAACCTGGAAACACCATATATTTT. Translation: CATSDGPGQPGNTIYF.

This clonotype has ten or more counts. The junction departs from the called germline gene at one end, perhaps through a read error. V and J are TRBV6-1 and TRBJ2-3; the match to TRBD2 covers 12 bases. CDR1 and CDR2 from the germline V gene are MNHNS and SASEGT. There are 16 residues in the CDR3. The CDR3 protein is CASSDTSGRWTDTQYF. The CDR3 DNA is TGTGCCAGCAGTGACACTAGCGGGAGGTGGACAGATACACAGTATTTT.

On this clonotype: The junction does not match germline at one end; this may be a read error. The V call is TRBV5-1, the J call TRBJ2-1; 11 nucleotides line up with TRBD2. CDR3 length: 15 amino acids. Germline V lookup: CDR1 SGHRS, CDR2 YFSETQ. Here the CDR3 reads CASSFGTSGHNERFF. The CDR3, as DNA: TGCGCCAGCAGCTTCGGGACTAGCGGTCACAATGAGCGGTTCTTC.

This clonotype was observed a handful of times. The chain has TRBV28 and TRBJ2-7, with D hard to call. With 6 bases removed from V and 2 bases from J, the gap between germline ends came to 11 bases. The germline CDR1 and CDR2 sequences are MDHEN and SYDVKM. The CDR3 covers 13 residues. The CDR3 DNA sequence: TGTGCCAGCAGCGAGGTGGATACCTACGAGCAGTACTTC. This gives the protein CASSEVDTYEQYF.

The sample holds many counts of this clonotype. The J gene is TRBJ2-3, the V gene TRBV20-1; the D gene is possibly TRBD2 (5 bases). The CDR3 is made up of 13 amino acids. Trimming left V 5 bases short and J 0 bases short, with 9 bases between. Germline V gene sequence: CDR1 DFQATT, CDR2 SNEGSKA (reference sequence). The CDR3 nucleotides are TGCAGTGCTTCAGCGGAAAGCACAGATACGCAGTATTTT. Protein product: CSASAESTDTQYF.

The chain combines TRBV20-1 with TRBJ1-5; D unresolved. Germline CDR1 is DFQATT and CDR2 is SNEGSKA (reference sequence). V lost 5 bases and J lost 11, with 19 bases in between. The CDR3 totals 13 residues. The CDR3 here is CSAQQDAQETQHF. CDR3 sequence (DNA): TGCAGTGCTCAGCAGGACGCACAAGAGACCCAGCATTTT.

With regard to this clonotype: A read error may account for a junction end that differs from germline. The V and J genes are TRBV5-1 and TRBJ2-1; D might be TRBD2 (6 bases). The CDR3 runs 17 residues. From germline, CDR1 is SGHRS and CDR2 YFSETQ. CDR3 protein: CASSLGGVGPQYNERFF. DNA for the CDR3: TGCGCCAGCAGCTTGGGCGGGGTAGGCCCGCAATACAATGAGCGGTTCTTC.

The chain carries TRBV6-2 or TRBV6-3 and TRBJ1-2; 7 nucleotides agree with TRBD1. The germline CDR1 and CDR2 sequences are MNHEY and SVGEGT. V dropped 2 bases and J dropped 3; count of bases not matched to a gene: 0. CDR3 size: 13 residues. DNA for the CDR3: TGTGCCAGCAGTTACGGACAGGACTATGGCTACACCTTC. Translating gives CASSYGQDYGYTF.